This T cell receptor beta chain appears in the sequencing data of a study of blood T cells in healthy people across ages. The CDR3 is made up of 13 amino acids. Trimming took 4 bases from V and 10 from J, leaving 14 bases between them. A second about 7 to 11 cycle PCR used barcoded and J-beta primers. TCRdb reprocessed the 5' RACE reads via MiXCR and lists one record per CDR3 protein. The table includes around 1,900,000 distinct CDR3 sequences, about two fifths detected once. J is TRBJ1-5 and V is TRBV12-3 or TRBV12-4, with unresolved D. The receptor comes from a human donor in good health. Sequencing was carried out using blood. The CDR3 loop reads CASSSGSFGPQHF. CDR3 nucleotides: TGTGCCAGCAGTTCGGGCTCTTTCGGACCCCAGCATTTT.